The 30 T cell receptor beta chains presented below share a single source sample, sequenced in a study of blood T cell repertoires in COVID-19. Profiled with immunoSEQ multiplex PCR; TCRdb holds only in-frame clones, not every one. The sample includes about 300,000 clones, more than 75% seen only once; the top ten take under 3%. Input material: PBMCs or T cells enriched from blood (not recorded which). These receptors were taken from a woman aged 18 to 35 who had recovered from COVID-19.

The genes are TRBV4-1 and TRBJ1-2; no clear D. CDR1 and CDR2 from the germline V gene are MGHRA and YSYEKL. This CDR3 has 15 residues. V was cut by 3 bases and J by 0 bases, with 11 bases left in between. CDR3 coding DNA: TGCGCCAGCAGCCATATGGCGAGGACTAACTATGGCTACACCTTC. Its protein is CASSHMARTNYGYTF.

The chain has TRBV30 and TRBJ2-1; 7 positions agree with TRBD2. Germline V gives CDR1 GTSNPN, CDR2 SVGIG (reference sequence). The CDR3 spans 13 residues. V lost 4 bases to trimming and J lost 3 bases; unmatched junction nucleotides: 3. The CDR3: CAWMPGGYNEQFF. CDR3 bases: TGTGCCTGGATGCCGGGGGGCTACAATGAGCAGTTCTTC.

This rearrangement joins TRBV19 to TRBJ1-6; D not resolved. Germline CDR1 and CDR2: LNHDA and SQIVND (reference sequence). Trimming left V 6 bases short and J 0 bases short, with 9 bases between. CDR3 length: 15 residues. In nucleotides, the CDR3 is TGTGCCAGTAGCAATGGGAGCTCCTATAATTCACCCCTCCACTTT. It specifies CASSNGSSYNSPLHF.

As concerns this clone: This specimen includes other DNA sequences encoding the same CDR3. The V call is TRBV28, the J call TRBJ2-7; TRBD1 matches at 8 bases. Germline lookup yields CDR1 MDHEN and CDR2 SYDVKM. V lost 4 bases and J lost 4; bases outside the gene matches: 6. The CDR3 extends over 14 amino acids. CDR3: CASSSGTGVYEQYF. The CDR3 bases are TGTGCCAGCAGTTCCGGGACAGGAGTATACGAGCAGTACTTC.

The chain combines TRBV7-9 with TRBJ2-7, with D perhaps TRBD2 (5 bases). Between the trimmed V and J ends, which lost 7 bases and 3 bases, there was a span of 19 bases. Germline V CDR1 and CDR2: SEHNR, FQNEAQ (reference sequence). The CDR3 sequence is 15 residues long. CDR3 in amino acids: CASTQGPGRDYEQYF. CDR3 sequence (DNA): TGTGCCAGCACCCAAGGTCCCGGACGGGACTACGAGCAGTACTTC.

V usage is TRBV7-6 and J usage is TRBJ1-3; D perhaps matches TRBD1 (5 bases). V was shortened by 3 bases and J by 0 bases, with 9 bases between the two germline ends. The germline V gene encodes CDR1 SGHVS and CDR2 FNYEAQ. The CDR3 spans 15 residues. The CDR3 here is CASSFQGRSGNTIYF. CDR3 nucleotide sequence: TGTGCCAGCAGCTTTCAGGGTCGCTCTGGAAACACCATATATTTT. Together with reference TRBV7-6 and TRBJ1-3, the CDR3 gives the full variable domain: GAGVSQSPRYKVTKRGQDVALRCDPISGHVSLYWYRQALGQGPEFLTYFNYEAQQDKSGLPNDRFSAERPEGSISTLTIQRTEQRDSAMYRCASSFQGRSGNTIYFGEGSWLTVV.

This chain connects TRBV7-6 to TRBJ2-7; 9 bases fit TRBD2. The V segment lost 1 base and the J segment 9 bases; nucleotides outside the gene matches: 13. The CDR3 is 16 amino acids. Germline CDR1 is SGHVS and CDR2 is FNYEAQ. CDR3 region: CASSLEAAGGPRVQYF. For the CDR3, the DNA is TGTGCCAGCAGCTTAGAGGCTGCGGGAGGGCCAAGGGTGCAGTACTTC.

V gene TRBV5-4 combines with J gene TRBJ2-7, with TRBD1 identical over 9 bases. Germline V lookup: CDR1 SGHNT, CDR2 YYREEE (reference sequence). The CDR3 has 15 amino acids. Trimming cost V 0 bases and J 3 bases; bases outside gene matches: 4. The CDR3 loop is CASSLDRGQFYEQYF. The DNA for the CDR3 is TGTGCCAGCAGCTTGGACAGGGGGCAATTCTACGAGCAGTACTTC.

The V gene is TRBV19, the J gene TRBJ1-1; TRBD1 matches at 7 bases. The CDR3 runs to 14 residues. Trimming cost V 6 bases and J 3 bases; bases outside gene matches: 7. Per germline, CDR1 LNHDA and CDR2 SQIVND (reference sequence). In DNA, the CDR3 is TGTGCCAGTAGGAACAGGGGAGTGGACACTGAAGCTTTCTTT. The encoded protein is CASRNRGVDTEAFF.

The rearrangement joins TRBV3-1 (or the pseudogene TRBV3-2) to TRBJ2-3; D call uncertain. The germline CDR1 and CDR2 sequences are LGHDT and YNNKEL (reference sequence). The CDR3 is 12 residues long. Trimming pared 1 base from V and 14 bases from J, leaving 13 bases between. In DNA form, the CDR3 reads TGTGCCAGCAGCCAAGGAGCCCTACTTAGGTATTTT. Translating it yields CASSQGALLRYF.

The CDR3 bases are TGTGCCAGCAGCTTAGGACTAGCTCCTCACGAGCAGTACTTC. Its translation is CASSLGLAPHEQYF. The chain combines TRBV9 with TRBJ2-7; 8 bases agree with TRBD2. Germline values: CDR1 SGDLS, CDR2 YYNGEE. The CDR3 has 14 residues. V lost 4 bases to trimming and J lost 5 bases; unmatched junction nucleotides: 8.

This sequence joins TRBV9 and TRBJ1-2; 7 bases are shared with TRBD1. The J segment lost 4 bases and the V segment lost 3 bases, leaving 3 bases of the junction unmatched. The CDR3 is 13 amino acids. CDR1 and CDR2 from the germline V gene are SGDLS and YYNGEE. This chain's CDR3 is CASSGDRVYGYTF. The CDR3 DNA follows: TGTGCCAGCAGCGGAGACAGGGTCTATGGCTACACCTTC.

The rearrangement uses TRBV11-2 and TRBJ1-2, with TRBD1 matching 7 bases. Germline trimming cut 5 bases from V and 5 bases from J; bases unmatched to any gene: 14. Germline CDR1 SGHAT, CDR2 FQNNGV. The CDR3 is 16 amino acids. The CDR3 loop reads CASSRSGRDSRYGYTF. The CDR3 nucleotides are TGTGCCAGCAGCCGCAGCGGACGGGACAGCCGATATGGCTACACCTTC.

The chain uses TRBV11-2 and TRBJ2-7; no reliable D call. Between the trimmed V and J ends, which lost 1 base and 2 bases, there was a span of 12 bases. The CDR3 has 15 amino acids. CDR1 and CDR2 (germline): SGHAT, FQNNGV. The CDR3 nucleotides are TGTGCCAGCAGCTTAGGTGATAGAGCTACCTACGAGCAGTACTTC. Translation gives CASSLGDRATYEQYF.

This clone appeared a few times. This chain uses TRBV9 with TRBJ2-2, with a tentative D call TRBD2 (6 bases). Deletions cut 5 bases from V and 3 bases from J, with 11 bases between. The CDR3 extends over 14 amino acids. Germline V gene data show CDR1 as SGDLS and CDR2 as YYNGEE. The CDR3 is CASSGDWDTGELFF. Here the CDR3 DNA reads TGTGCCAGCAGTGGGGACTGGGACACCGGGGAGCTGTTTTTT.

The J gene is TRBJ2-5, the V gene TRBV4-3; 7 nucleotides agree with TRBD1. J gave up 5 bases and V 4 bases, and 16 bases lay outside the gene matches. CDR3 size: 17 residues. Germline V lookup: CDR1 LGHNA, CDR2 YSLEER. The CDR3 sequence is CASSRKKDRDGRETQYF. As DNA, the CDR3 is TGCGCCAGCAGCCGAAAAAAAGACAGGGATGGTAGGGAGACCCAGTACTTC.

This rearrangement joins TRBV10-1 to TRBJ2-7; 9 nucleotides agree with TRBD2. J gave up 5 bases and V 8 bases, and 4 bases lay outside the gene matches. Germline CDR1 WNHNN, CDR2 SYGVQD (reference sequence). This CDR3 has 12 residues. This CDR3 reads CASPSGIHEQYF. For the CDR3, the DNA is TGCGCCAGCCCTAGCGGGATTCACGAGCAGTACTTC.

This chain links TRBV5-5 with TRBJ1-6, with 8 bases matching TRBD1. Germline V lookup: CDR1 SGHKS, CDR2 YYEKEE (reference sequence). Trimming at V came to 4 bases and at J to 10 bases, leaving 10 bases not matched to a gene. The CDR3 extends over 15 amino acids. This CDR3 is CASSPGQGIRSPLHF. The CDR3 bases are TGTGCCAGCAGCCCAGGACAGGGTATTAGATCACCCCTCCACTTT.

J is TRBJ1-2 and V is TRBV25-1; 9 bases line up with TRBD1. This CDR3 comprises 13 residues. Germline trimming cut 3 bases from V and 7 bases from J; bases unmatched to any gene: 3. CDR1 is MGHDK, CDR2 SYGVNS, per germline. The CDR3 reads CASSDMTGGGYTF. CDR3 coding DNA: TGTGCCAGCAGTGATATGACAGGGGGTGGCTACACCTTC.

The chain carries TRBV4-1 and TRBJ2-7; TRBD2 matches 8 bases. CDR1 is MGHRA and CDR2 is YSYEKL in the germline V gene. This CDR3 region has 18 residues. V lost 8 bases to trimming and J lost 0 bases; unmatched junction nucleotides: 18. CDR3 residues: CASPQDFGGGHGSYEQYF. The CDR3 region has the DNA TGCGCCAGCCCGCAAGATTTCGGCGGGGGGCACGGCTCCTACGAGCAGTACTTC.

The DNA for the CDR3 is TGTGCCAGCAGTAGAGACAGGGGAAATACTGAAGCTTTCTTT. It specifies CASSRDRGNTEAFF. This chain uses TRBV2 with TRBJ1-1; TRBD1 matches at 8 bases. Germline V lookup: CDR1 SNHLY, CDR2 FYNNEI. With V trimmed by 5 bases and J by 5 bases, 7 bases remained unmatched. The CDR3 extends over 14 amino acids.

This clone was seen a single time. The rearrangement uses TRBV27 and TRBJ1-6, with D perhaps matching TRBD1 (6 bases). The germline V gene encodes CDR1 MNHEY and CDR2 SMNVEV (reference sequence). The CDR3 spans 16 residues. V was clipped by 2 bases and J by 7 bases, with 15 bases between them. The chain's CDR3 is CASSLPRGGRNSPLHF. In DNA form, the CDR3 reads TGTGCCAGCAGTTTACCCCGGGGGGGCCGAAATTCACCCCTCCACTTT.

The chain combines TRBV7-9 with TRBJ2-1; D gene uncertain. V was clipped by 2 bases and J by 5 bases, with 13 bases between them. The CDR3 runs 15 residues. Germline-derived CDR1 and CDR2 are SEHNR and FQNEAQ (reference sequence). The CDR3: CASSLLRTRDNEQFF. The CDR3 DNA reads TGTGCCAGCAGCTTACTTAGAACGCGTGACAATGAGCAGTTCTTC.

This rearrangement joins TRBV12-3 or TRBV12-4 to TRBJ2-7; 8 bases line up with TRBD1. V lost 3 bases, J lost 3 bases, and 1 base stayed unmatched. There are 13 residues in the CDR3. The CDR3 DNA is TGTGCCAGCAGTTTCGGGACAGGCTACGAGCAGTACTTC. Residues: CASSFGTGYEQYF.

The chain links TRBV19 to TRBJ1-2; 7 positions agree with TRBD1. CDR1 LNHDA and CDR2 SQIVND come from the germline V gene (reference sequence). CDR3 length equals 15 residues. The J segment lost 0 bases and the V segment lost 6 bases, leaving 7 bases of the junction unmatched. The CDR3 here is CASSTDRAANYGYTF. CDR3 nucleotides: TGTGCCAGTAGCACAGACAGGGCCGCTAACTATGGCTACACCTTC.

The rearrangement links TRBV11-2 to TRBJ2-3; 7 nucleotides align to TRBD1. J was trimmed by 2 bases and V by 6 bases; bases with no gene match: 8. CDR1 SGHAT and CDR2 FQNNGV come from the germline V gene. The CDR3 is 15 residues long. CDR3 loop: CASSSPGQLTDTQYF. The CDR3 DNA reads as TGTGCCAGCAGTTCCCCGGGACAGCTCACAGATACGCAGTATTTT.

The chain combines TRBV28 with TRBJ1-5, with D possibly TRBD1 on 5 matching bases. Deletions cut 3 bases from V and 9 bases from J, with 15 bases between. The CDR3 extends over 14 amino acids. Germline V gene lookup returns CDR1 MDHEN and CDR2 SYDVKM. CDR3 DNA: TGTGCCAGCAGTTTCAGGGCGATCTTTTGGCCCCAGCATTTT. As protein: CASSFRAIFWPQHF.

The chain has TRBV7-6 and TRBJ1-3; 8 nucleotides align to TRBD1. With V trimmed by 8 bases and J by 0 bases, 12 bases remained unmatched. This CDR3 is 17 amino acids long. Germline CDR1 SGHVS, CDR2 FNYEAQ. CDR3 in amino acids: CASSTIYRGNSGNTIYF. CDR3 nucleotides: TGTGCCAGCTCTACAATATACAGGGGGAACTCTGGAAACACCATATATTTT.

This chain connects TRBV7-9 to TRBJ1-1; no clear D gene. The CDR3 runs 14 residues. Germline CDR1 SEHNR, CDR2 FQNEAQ (reference sequence). The V end was cut by 0 bases, the J end by 4 bases, with 9 bases between. CDR3 sequence (DNA): TGTGCCAGCAGCTTAGCGAGGAATCCCACTGAAGCTTTCTTT. Residues: CASSLARNPTEAFF.

As DNA, the CDR3 is TGTGCCTGGAGGGGGACGGGACTTGAGAAAAAGCGCTCCTACGAGCAGTACTTC. It specifies CAWRGTGLEKKRSYEQYF. V and J are TRBV30 and TRBJ2-7, with a weak D call TRBD2 (6 bases). V was pared by 3 bases and J by 0 bases, with 24 bases between. This CDR3 comprises 18 residues. The germline V gene encodes CDR1 GTSNPN and CDR2 SVGIG (reference sequence).